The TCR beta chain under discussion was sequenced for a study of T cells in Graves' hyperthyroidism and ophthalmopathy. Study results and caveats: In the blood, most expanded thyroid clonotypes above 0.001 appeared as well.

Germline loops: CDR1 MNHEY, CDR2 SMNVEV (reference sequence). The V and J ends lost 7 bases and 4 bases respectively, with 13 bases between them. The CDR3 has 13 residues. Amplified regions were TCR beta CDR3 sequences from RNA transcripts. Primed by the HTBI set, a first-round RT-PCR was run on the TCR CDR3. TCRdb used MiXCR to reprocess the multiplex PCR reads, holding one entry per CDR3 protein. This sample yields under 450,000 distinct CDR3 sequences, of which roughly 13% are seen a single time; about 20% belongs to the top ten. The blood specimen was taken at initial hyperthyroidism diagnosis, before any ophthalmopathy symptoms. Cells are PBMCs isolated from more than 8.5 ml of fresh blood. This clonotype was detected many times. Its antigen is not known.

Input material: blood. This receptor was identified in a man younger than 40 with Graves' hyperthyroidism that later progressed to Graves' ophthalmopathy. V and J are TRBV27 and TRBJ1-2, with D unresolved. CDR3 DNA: TGTGCCAGCAAACGAAAATCGGGCTATGGCTACACCTTC. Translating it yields CASKRKSGYGYTF.